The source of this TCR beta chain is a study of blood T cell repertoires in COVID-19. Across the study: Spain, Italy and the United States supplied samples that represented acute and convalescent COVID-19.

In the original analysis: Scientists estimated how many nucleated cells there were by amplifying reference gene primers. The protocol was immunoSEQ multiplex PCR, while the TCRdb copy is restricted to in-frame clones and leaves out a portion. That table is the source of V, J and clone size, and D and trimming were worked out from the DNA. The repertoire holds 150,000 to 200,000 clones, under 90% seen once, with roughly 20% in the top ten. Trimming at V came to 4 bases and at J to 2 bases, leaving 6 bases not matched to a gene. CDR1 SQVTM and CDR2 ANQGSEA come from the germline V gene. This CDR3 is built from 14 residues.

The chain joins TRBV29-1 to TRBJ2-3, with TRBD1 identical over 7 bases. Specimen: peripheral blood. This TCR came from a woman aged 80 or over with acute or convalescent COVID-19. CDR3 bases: TGCAGCGTTGGGGGACAGCGTTACACAGATACGCAGTATTTT. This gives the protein CSVGGQRYTDTQYF.